This T cell receptor beta chain was found in a study of T cell changes during pregnancy in multiple sclerosis. The CDR3 spans 17 residues. V lost 5 bases and J lost 2, with 19 bases in between. Looked up from germline, CDR1 is LNHDA and CDR2 is SQIVND (reference sequence). Assay used: immunoSEQ multiplex PCR; TCRdb lists only in-frame clones, some missing. The data hold under 70,000 clones, with 75% to 95% observed a single time. Specimen: peripheral blood, collected after pregnancy. The TCR comes from a female donor in good health, enrolled as a control in a pregnancy study. The chain is built from TRBV19 and TRBJ1-3; D possibly corresponds to TRBD1 (6 bases). The CDR3 DNA sequence: TGTGCCAGTAGTTCTACCACCCCCGGGACACCTGGAAACACCATATATTTT. Protein: CASSSTTPGTPGNTIYF.